The 16 T cell receptor beta chains listed next were all sequenced from one sample in a study of blood T cell repertoires in COVID-19 (dated by TCRdb to about 2020). To prepare the library, the immunoSEQ multiplex PCR assay was applied. Held by TCRdb, this immuneACCESS table contains in-frame sequences only and omits some clones. Under half of the omission traces to an unresolved V gene where checked; the cause of the rest is unknown. Within this sample are approximately 140,000 clones, with around nine tenths of them counted one time only. The ten top clones hold approximately 1.3% of the sample. The sample consisted of PBMCs or T cells enriched from blood (not recorded which). These receptors were collected from a woman under 40 with acute COVID-19.

In its sample, this clone was seen once. This chain joins TRBV7-2 and TRBJ2-1; 9 positions agree with TRBD2. Germline loops: CDR1 SGHTA, CDR2 FQGNSA. There are 15 residues in the CDR3. The V segment lost 0 bases and the J segment 7 bases; nucleotides outside the gene matches: 4. The CDR3 bases are TGTGCCAGCAGCTTAGCTAGCGGGAGTTTTAATGAGCAGTTCTTC. As protein: CASSLASGSFNEQFF.

The J gene is TRBJ1-1, the V gene TRBV28; D is uncertain. CDR3 length equals 12 residues. Germline CDR1 is MDHEN and CDR2 is SYDVKM. V lost 8 bases, J lost 0 bases, and 7 bases lay in between. The CDR3 nucleotides are TGTGCCAGCCACACAGTGAACACTGAAGCTTTCTTT. This translates into CASHTVNTEAFF.

The chain recombines TRBV2 with TRBJ2-7; 7 nucleotides align to TRBD2. CDR1 and CDR2 from the germline V gene are SNHLY and FYNNEI. After removal of 4 bases from V and 2 bases from J, the junction contained 8 bases not matched to a gene. The CDR3 contains 15 residues. The CDR3 DNA sequence: TGTGCCAGCAGTGCAGGGCGGGAGTGGACCTACGAGCAGTACTTC. This encodes CASSAGREWTYEQYF.

This clone was counted only a few times. V usage is TRBV7-6 and J usage is TRBJ2-1, with D possibly being TRBD1 (5 bases). Per germline, CDR1 SGHVS and CDR2 FNYEAQ. V was cut by 3 bases and J by 4 bases, with 7 bases left in between. This CDR3 comprises 13 residues. DNA of the CDR3: TGTGCCAGCAGCTTGGACACTTACAATGAGCAGTTCTTC. Translation gives CASSLDTYNEQFF.

V usage is TRBV28 and J usage is TRBJ2-7; 10 nucleotides align to TRBD1. This CDR3 is built from 15 residues. CDR1 MDHEN and CDR2 SYDVKM come from the germline V gene. The trim removed 5 bases at V and 2 bases at J, leaving 6 bases unmatched. CDR3 residues: CASSPGTGVPYEQYF. The CDR3 DNA sequence: TGTGCCAGCAGTCCCGGGACAGGGGTCCCCTACGAGCAGTACTTC.

V usage is TRBV28 and J usage is TRBJ1-4; TRBD1 matches 8 bases. The CDR3 is made up of 14 amino acids. With 6 bases clipped from V and 10 bases from J, the junction kept 10 bases outside the gene matches. Germline-derived CDR1 and CDR2 are MDHEN and SYDVKM. Here the CDR3 reads CASRTDREGRKLFF. CDR3 DNA: TGTGCCAGCAGAACGGACAGGGAGGGGCGAAAACTGTTTTTT.

V gene TRBV28 combines with J gene TRBJ1-5, with no clear D. V was cut by 8 bases and J by 7 bases, with 18 bases left in between. This CDR3 has 14 residues. CDR1 MDHEN and CDR2 SYDVKM come from the germline V gene. CDR3 DNA: TGTGCCAGCCAAGATCCGGGGATTTGGCAGCCCCAGCATTTT. Amino acids: CASQDPGIWQPQHF. The complete variable domain, with remaining parts taken from reference TRBV28 and TRBJ1-5, reads DVKVTQSSRYLVKRTGEKVFLECVQDMDHENMFWYRQDPGLGLRLIYFSYDVKMKEKGDIPEGYSVSREKKERFSLILESASTNQTSMYLCASQDPGIWQPQHFGDGTRLSIL.

This clone showed up just once. The CDR3 reads CATSAGIRETQYF. The CDR3 nucleotides read TGTGCCACCTCAGCGGGGATCCGGGAGACCCAGTACTTC. The chain links TRBV7-2 to TRBJ2-5; 7 bases agree with TRBD2. The CDR3 is 13 amino acids. V dropped 10 bases and J dropped 5; count of bases not matched to a gene: 10. The germline V gene has CDR1 SGHTA and CDR2 FQGNSA.

The rearrangement uses TRBV29-1 and TRBJ2-7, with unresolved D. Germline V lookup: CDR1 SQVTM, CDR2 ANQGSEA. The CDR3 is 14 amino acids. Deletions cut 1 base from V and 2 bases from J, with 12 bases between. The CDR3 nucleotides are TGCAGCGTTGAAGGGGCTCACGGCACCTACGAGCAGTACTTC. This translates into CSVEGAHGTYEQYF.

V usage is TRBV5-6 and J usage is TRBJ1-1; 7 bases are a match to TRBD1. The CDR3 extends over 15 amino acids. V lost 4 bases and J lost 1; bases outside the gene matches: 7. Germline V CDR1 and CDR2: SGHDT, YYEEEE. The CDR3 region is CASSIGQVSNTEAFF. For the CDR3, the DNA is TGTGCCAGCAGCATCGGACAGGTGTCGAACACTGAAGCTTTCTTT.

This chain joins TRBV19 and TRBJ1-1; 9 bases are a match to TRBD1. Germline V gene sequence: CDR1 LNHDA, CDR2 SQIVND (reference sequence). V lost 6 bases and J lost 8; bases outside the gene matches: 4. The CDR3 is 12 amino acids. The CDR3 sequence is CASSLGTGEAFF. CDR3 DNA sequence: TGTGCCAGTAGCCTCGGGACAGGGGAAGCTTTCTTT.

The J gene is TRBJ2-7, the V gene TRBV4-1; D is possibly TRBD2 (6 bases). The CDR3 runs to 13 residues. Germline V gene sequence: CDR1 MGHRA, CDR2 YSYEKL. V lost 0 bases and J lost 7, with 10 bases in between. The CDR3 is CASSQDPSGEQYF. In DNA form, the CDR3 reads TGCGCCAGCAGCCAAGATCCCAGCGGGGAGCAGTACTTC.

The chain couples TRBV27 to TRBJ2-7, with D perhaps TRBD1 (6 bases). CDR1 MNHEY and CDR2 SMNVEV come from the germline V gene (reference sequence). V lost 3 bases and J lost 0, with 12 bases in between. CDR3 length: 15 residues. The CDR3 spells CASSFEGVSSYEQYF. The CDR3, as DNA: TGTGCCAGCAGTTTTGAGGGGGTAAGCTCCTACGAGCAGTACTTC.

This clone was counted a single time. The rearrangement uses TRBV7-9 and TRBJ2-7, with D possibly TRBD2 on 6 matching bases. Germline assignment: CDR1 SEHNR and CDR2 FQNEAQ (reference sequence). This CDR3 region has 11 residues. V was clipped by 10 bases and J by 3 bases, with 10 bases between them. The CDR3 region has the DNA TGTGCCACTGGGGGGAGCTACGAGCAGTACTTC. This sequence encodes CATGGSYEQYF.

The chain recombines TRBV5-4 with TRBJ2-5; the D gene is possibly TRBD1 (5 bases). The CDR3 has 12 amino acids. Germline V gives CDR1 SGHNT, CDR2 YYREEE (reference sequence). Trimming removed 2 bases from V and 5 bases from J, with 7 bases in between. CDR3 DNA: TGTGCCAGCAGCTTCCAGGGTGAGACCCAGTACTTC. Protein: CASSFQGETQYF.

J is TRBJ2-1 and V is TRBV4-3, with 8 bases aligning to TRBD1. The CDR3 is 17 amino acids. V lost 3 bases to trimming and J lost 8 bases; unmatched junction nucleotides: 15. Germline CDR1 is LGHNA and CDR2 is YSLEER. This CDR3 is CASSQDPPDREGYEQFF. CDR3 sequence (DNA): TGCGCCAGCAGCCAGGACCCTCCGGACAGGGAAGGATATGAGCAGTTCTTC.